This TCR beta chain was found in a study of blood T cell repertoires in COVID-19. Study at large: Some COVID-19 samples were acute and others convalescent; all came from the United States, Italy and Spain.

Original data processing: Using reference gene primer amplification, nucleated cell counts were estimated. This table comes from immunoSEQ multiplex PCR, and its TCRdb copy is limited to in-frame clones, with some not included. Clonal size and the V and J genes are those of that table, whereas D and trimming came from the DNA. The sample shows 87,000 or so clones, over 70% of them seen only once. Trimming took off 4 bases at V and 0 bases at J, with 11 bases between the two ends. The CDR3 is 15 residues long. In germline, CDR1 is MNHEY, CDR2 SMNVEV (reference sequence). The specimen was peripheral blood. This clonotype originated in an elderly man with acute or convalescent COVID-19. The rearrangement links TRBV27 to TRBJ2-3; D remains ambiguous. The CDR3 DNA reads as TGTGCCAGCAGTTGGGCCAGTCCTAGCACAGATACGCAGTATTTT. Translation: CASSWASPSTDTQYF.